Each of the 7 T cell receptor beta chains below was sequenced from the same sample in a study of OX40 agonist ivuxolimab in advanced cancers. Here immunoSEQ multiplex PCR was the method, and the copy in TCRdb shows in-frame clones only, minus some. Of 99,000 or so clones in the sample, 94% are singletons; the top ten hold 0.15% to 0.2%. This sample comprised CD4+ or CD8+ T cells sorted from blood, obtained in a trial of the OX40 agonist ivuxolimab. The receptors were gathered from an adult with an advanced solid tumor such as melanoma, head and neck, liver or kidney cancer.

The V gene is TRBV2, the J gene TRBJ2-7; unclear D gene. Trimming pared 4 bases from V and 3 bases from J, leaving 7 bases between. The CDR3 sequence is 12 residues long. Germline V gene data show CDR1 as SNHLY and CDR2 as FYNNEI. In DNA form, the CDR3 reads TGTGCCAGCAGTGTGGGGTTCTACGAGCAGTACTTC. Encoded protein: CASSVGFYEQYF.

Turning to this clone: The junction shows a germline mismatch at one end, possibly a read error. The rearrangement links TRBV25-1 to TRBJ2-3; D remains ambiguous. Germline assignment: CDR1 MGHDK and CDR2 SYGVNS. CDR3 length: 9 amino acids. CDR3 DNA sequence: TGTGCCACCGGAGATGCGCAGTATTTT. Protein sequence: CATGDAQYF.

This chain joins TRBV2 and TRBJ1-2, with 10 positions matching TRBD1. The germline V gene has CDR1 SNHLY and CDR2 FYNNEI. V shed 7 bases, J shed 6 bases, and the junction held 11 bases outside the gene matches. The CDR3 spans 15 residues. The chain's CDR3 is CASKGRTGGGDGYTF. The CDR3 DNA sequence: TGTGCCAGCAAAGGGAGGACAGGGGGTGGCGATGGCTACACCTTC.

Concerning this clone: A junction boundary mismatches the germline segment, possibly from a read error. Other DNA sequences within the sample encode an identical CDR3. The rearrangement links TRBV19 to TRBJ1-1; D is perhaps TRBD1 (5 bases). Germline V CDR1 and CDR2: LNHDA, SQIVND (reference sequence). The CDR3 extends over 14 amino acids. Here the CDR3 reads CASSIQGMNTEAFF. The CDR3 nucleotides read TGTGCCAGTAGTATACAGGGTATGAACACTGAAGCCTTCTTT. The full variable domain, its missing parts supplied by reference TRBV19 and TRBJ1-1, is DGGITQSPKYLFRKEGQNVTLSCEQNLNHDAMYWYRQDPGQGLRLIYYSQIVNDFQKGDIAEGYSVSREKKESFPLTVTSAQKNPTAFYLCASSIQGMNTEAFFGQGTRLTVV.

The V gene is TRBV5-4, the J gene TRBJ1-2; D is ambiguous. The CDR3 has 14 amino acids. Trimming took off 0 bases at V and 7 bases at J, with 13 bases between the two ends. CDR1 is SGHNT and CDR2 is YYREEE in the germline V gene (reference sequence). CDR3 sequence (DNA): TGTGCCAGCAGCTTGGAGAGAGGGCGACGTGGCTACACCTTC. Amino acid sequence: CASSLERGRRGYTF.

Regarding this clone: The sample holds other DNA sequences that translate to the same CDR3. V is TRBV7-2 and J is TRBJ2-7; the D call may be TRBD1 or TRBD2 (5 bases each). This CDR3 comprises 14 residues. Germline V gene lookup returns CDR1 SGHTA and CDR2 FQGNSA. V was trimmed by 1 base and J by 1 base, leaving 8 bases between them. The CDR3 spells CASSLGWGSYEQYF. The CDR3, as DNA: TGTGCCAGCAGCTTAGGGTGGGGGTCCTACGAGCAGTACTTC.

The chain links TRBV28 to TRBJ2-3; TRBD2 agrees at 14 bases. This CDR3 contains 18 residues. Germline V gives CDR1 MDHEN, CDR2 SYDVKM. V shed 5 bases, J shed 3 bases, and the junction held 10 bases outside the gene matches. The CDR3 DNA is TGTGCCAGCAGTCCACCGGGACTAGCGGGAGTTTCTACAGATACGCAGTATTTT. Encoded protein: CASSPPGLAGVSTDTQYF.